The sample holds one count of the clone carrying this T cell receptor (beta chain). Its target is not known. In the same sample, other DNA sequences code for this CDR3. Sequenced by immunoSEQ multiplex PCR; TCRdb stores in-frame clones only, minus some. The sample holds roughly 1,500,000 clones, 98% seen once. The entry originates in a study of shared clonotypes between healthy human individuals. About the study: The donors, two women and a few men, were aged 18 to 49.

The CDR3 contains 12 residues. With 6 bases removed from V and 0 bases from J, the gap between germline ends came to 2 bases. The V gene's germline CDR1 is KGHSH and CDR2 LQKENI. Study-level points and caveats: Estimated clonotype richness was generally higher in naive than memory subsets.

Sequencing was carried out using naive CD4+ T cells sorted from blood. The sample's subset: CD45RA+ positively selected. V gene TRBV18 combines with J gene TRBJ2-2; D remains unclear. The clonotype originates from a man aged 25 to 40 in good health. CDR3: CASSTNTGELFF. DNA of the CDR3: TGTGCCAGCTCGACGAACACCGGGGAGCTGTTTTTT. The variable domain in full, with the rest retrieved from reference TRBV18 and TRBJ2-2, is NAGVMQNPRHLVRRRGQEARLRCSPMKGHSHVYWYRQLPEEGLKFMVYLQKENIIDESGMPKERFSAEFPKEGPSILRIQQVVRGDSAAYFCASSTNTGELFFGEGSRLTVL.